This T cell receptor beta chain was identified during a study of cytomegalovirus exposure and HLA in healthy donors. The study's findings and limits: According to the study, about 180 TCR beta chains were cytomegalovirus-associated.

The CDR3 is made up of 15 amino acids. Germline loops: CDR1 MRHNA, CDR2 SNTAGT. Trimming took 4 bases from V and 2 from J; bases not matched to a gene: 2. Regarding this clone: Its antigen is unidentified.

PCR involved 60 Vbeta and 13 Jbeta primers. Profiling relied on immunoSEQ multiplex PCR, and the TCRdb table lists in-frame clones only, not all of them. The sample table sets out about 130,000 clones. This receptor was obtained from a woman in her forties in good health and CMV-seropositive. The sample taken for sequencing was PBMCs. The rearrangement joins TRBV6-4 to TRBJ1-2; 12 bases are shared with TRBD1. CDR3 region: CASSVGTGGNYGYTF. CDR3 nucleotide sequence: TGTGCCAGCAGTGTCGGGACAGGGGGCAACTATGGCTACACCTTC.